This T cell receptor (beta chain) was found in a study of blood T cell repertoires in COVID-19. About the research overall: Donors in the United States, Italy and Spain gave samples during acute or convalescent COVID-19. T cells, B-cell-depleted T cells, or PBMCs provided the cDNA or gDNA that served as material.

The germline gives CDR1 LGHDT, CDR2 YNNKEL (reference sequence). Deletions cut 4 bases from V and 7 bases from J, with 10 bases between. The CDR3 runs to 12 residues. Original analysis: It was from reference gene primer amplification that nucleated cell counts were estimated. This table comes from immunoSEQ multiplex PCR, and its TCRdb copy is limited to in-frame clones, with some not included. Clone size and V and J calls were adopted from that table, with D and trimming inferred from the DNA. The top ten clones hold less than 4% of a sample with 55,000 to 90,000 clones, roughly 86% of them seen once.

The clonotype originates from a man in his 70s with active COVID-19. Sequenced sample: peripheral blood. The rearrangement uses TRBV3-1 (or the pseudogene TRBV3-2) and TRBJ1-2; TRBD1 is a possible D gene (5 bases). CDR3: CASSPGFSGYTF. DNA for the CDR3: TGTGCCAGCAGCCCAGGGTTCTCTGGCTACACCTTC.